This T cell receptor beta chain was sequenced during a study of blood T cell repertoires in COVID-19. Overall study context: Researchers got acute and convalescent COVID-19 samples from the United States, Italy and Spain. The cDNA or gDNA used as material had been derived from T cells, B-cell-depleted T cells, or PBMCs.

The CDR3 length is 14 residues. Per the germline V gene, CDR1 is SGDLS and CDR2 is YYNGEE. With 4 bases clipped from V and 6 bases from J, the junction kept 7 bases outside the gene matches. Seattle cases were enrolled at active infection and followed longitudinally. The authors' processing: The authors estimated nucleated cell counts from reference gene primer amplification. Sequencing used immunoSEQ multiplex PCR; TCRdb keeps in-frame clones, though not all of them. Clone size and V and J calls were adopted from that table, with D and trimming inferred from the DNA. The data show 150,000 to 180,000 clones, approximately 86% seen once.

The receptor comes from a man in his sixties with COVID-19, enrolled during active disease. V and J are TRBV9 and TRBJ2-1, with 7 bases lining up with TRBD1. Sequences were obtained from peripheral blood. Here the CDR3 DNA reads TGTGCCAGCAGCAGGCGACAGGGTGCCAATGAGCAGTTCTTC. Protein sequence: CASSRRQGANEQFF. Drawing the rest from reference TRBV9 and TRBJ2-1, the complete variable domain is DSGVTQTPKHLITATGQRVTLRCSPRSGDLSVYWYQQSLDQGLQFLIQYYNGEERAKGNILERFSAQQFPDLHSELNLSSLELGDSALYFCASSRRQGANEQFFGPGTRLTVL.